This entry lists 4 T cell receptor beta chains sequenced from one sample in a study of T-cell memory formation after mild COVID-19. TCRdb re-called the 5' RACE reads through MiXCR, storing one row per CDR3 protein. The sample holds about 350,000 distinct CDR3 sequences, roughly 13% seen once. The sequenced sample was PBMCs or a T cell subset sorted from them (not recorded which). The origin of the receptors is a man aged 18 to 35 who had mild COVID-19 (a few samples of this study predate the infection). Cell type and time point are not known.

This clonotype occurred a few times. V gene TRBV20-1 combines with J gene TRBJ1-6; D is unclear. Trimming stripped 3 bases from V and 7 bases from J, with 13 bases between. This CDR3 is built from 14 residues. Germline V gives CDR1 DFQATT, CDR2 SNEGSKA (reference sequence). CDR3 coding DNA: TGCAGTGCTAGGGGCATTGGGAGCAATTCACCCCTCCACTTT. This gives the protein CSARGIGSNSPLHF.

The V and J genes are TRBV20-1 and TRBJ2-3; unclear D gene. The CDR3 sequence is 11 residues long. Germline V gives CDR1 DFQATT, CDR2 SNEGSKA (reference sequence). The V gene lost 2 bases and the J gene lost 6 bases, with 6 bases spanning the gap. The CDR3 sequence is CSARNGDTQYF. The CDR3, as DNA: TGCAGTGCTAGAAATGGTGATACGCAGTATTTT.

The chain has TRBV7-2 and TRBJ1-2; tentative D call: TRBD1 (5 bases). The length of the CDR3 is 13 residues. Deletions cut 1 base from V and 7 bases from J, with 10 bases between. Germline values: CDR1 SGHTA, CDR2 FQGNSA. For the CDR3, the DNA is TGTGCCAGCAGCTTAGAGGGACGGCGTGGCTACACCTTC. It encodes CASSLEGRRGYTF.

J is TRBJ1-2 and V is TRBV15, with no clear D. The CDR3 spans 13 residues. Trimming shortened V by 4 bases and J by 8 bases, and 14 bases separated the two germline ends. Germline V gene lookup returns CDR1 LNHNV and CDR2 YYDKDF (reference sequence). The CDR3 sequence: CATSNTLQSGYTF. CDR3 coding DNA: TGTGCCACCAGCAACACGCTCCAGTCCGGCTACACCTTC.